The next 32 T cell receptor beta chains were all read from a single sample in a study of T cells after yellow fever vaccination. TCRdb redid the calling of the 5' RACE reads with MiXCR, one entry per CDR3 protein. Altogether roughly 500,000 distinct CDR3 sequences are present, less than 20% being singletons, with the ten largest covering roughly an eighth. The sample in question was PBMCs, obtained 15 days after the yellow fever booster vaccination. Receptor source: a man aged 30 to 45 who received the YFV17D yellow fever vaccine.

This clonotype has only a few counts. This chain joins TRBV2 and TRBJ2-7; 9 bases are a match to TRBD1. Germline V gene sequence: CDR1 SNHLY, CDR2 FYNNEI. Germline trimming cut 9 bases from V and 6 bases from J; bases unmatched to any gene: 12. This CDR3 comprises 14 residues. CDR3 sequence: CASRAGQGPSEQYF. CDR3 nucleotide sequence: TGTGCCAGTCGAGCGGGACAGGGTCCCTCCGAGCAGTACTTC.

The DNA of the CDR3 is TGTGCCAGCAGCTCGCTACAGGGTGATGAGCAGTTCTTC. Its protein product is CASSSLQGDEQFF. The V call is TRBV7-2, the J call TRBJ2-1; TRBD1 is a possible D gene (6 bases). V was pared by 4 bases and J by 8 bases, with 12 bases between. The length of the CDR3 is 13 residues. Germline CDR1 SGHTA, CDR2 FQGNSA.

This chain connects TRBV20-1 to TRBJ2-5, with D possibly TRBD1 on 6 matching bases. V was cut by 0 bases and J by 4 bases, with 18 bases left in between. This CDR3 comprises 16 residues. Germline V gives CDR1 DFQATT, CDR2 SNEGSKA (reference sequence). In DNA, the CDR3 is TGCAGTGCTAGAGATTCGTTGGGCTCAGGGGTAGAGACCCAGTACTTC. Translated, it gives CSARDSLGSGVETQYF.

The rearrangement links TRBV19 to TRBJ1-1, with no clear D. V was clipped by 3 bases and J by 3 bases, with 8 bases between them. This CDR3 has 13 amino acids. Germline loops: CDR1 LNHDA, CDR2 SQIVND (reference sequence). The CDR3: CASSMNGDTEAFF. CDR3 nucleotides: TGTGCCAGTAGTATGAATGGGGACACTGAAGCTTTCTTT.

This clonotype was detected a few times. CDR3 loop: CSARGSTEAFF. CDR3 coding DNA: TGCAGTGCTAGAGGGTCCACTGAAGCTTTCTTT. V and J are TRBV20-1 and TRBJ1-1, with unresolved D. Trimming removed 1 base at V and 4 bases at J, with 4 bases between. Germline-derived CDR1 and CDR2 are DFQATT and SNEGSKA (reference sequence). The CDR3 totals 11 residues.

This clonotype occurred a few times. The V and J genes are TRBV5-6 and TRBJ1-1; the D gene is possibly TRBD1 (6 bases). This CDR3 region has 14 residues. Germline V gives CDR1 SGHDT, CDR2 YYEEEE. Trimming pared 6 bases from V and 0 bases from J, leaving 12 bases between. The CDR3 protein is CASKGGDMNTEAFF. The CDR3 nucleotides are TGTGCCAGCAAGGGAGGGGACATGAACACTGAAGCTTTCTTT.

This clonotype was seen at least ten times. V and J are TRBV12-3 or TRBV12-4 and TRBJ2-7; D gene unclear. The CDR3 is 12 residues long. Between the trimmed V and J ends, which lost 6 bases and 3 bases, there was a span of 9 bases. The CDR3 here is CASSRLVYEQYF. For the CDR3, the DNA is TGTGCCAGCAGCCGCCTTGTCTACGAGCAGTACTTC.

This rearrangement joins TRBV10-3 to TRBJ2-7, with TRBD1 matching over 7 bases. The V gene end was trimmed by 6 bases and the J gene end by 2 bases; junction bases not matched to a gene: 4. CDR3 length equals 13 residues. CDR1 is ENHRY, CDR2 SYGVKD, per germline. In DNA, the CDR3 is TGTGCCATCAGAGAGACAGGGACCTACGAGCAGTACTTC. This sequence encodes CAIRETGTYEQYF.

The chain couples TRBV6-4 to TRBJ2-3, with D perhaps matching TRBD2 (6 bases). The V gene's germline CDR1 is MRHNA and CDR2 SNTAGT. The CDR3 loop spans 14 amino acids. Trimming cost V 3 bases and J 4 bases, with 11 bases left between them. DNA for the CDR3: TGTGCCAGCAGTGATAGCGGCTCTCCAGATACGCAGTATTTT. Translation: CASSDSGSPDTQYF.

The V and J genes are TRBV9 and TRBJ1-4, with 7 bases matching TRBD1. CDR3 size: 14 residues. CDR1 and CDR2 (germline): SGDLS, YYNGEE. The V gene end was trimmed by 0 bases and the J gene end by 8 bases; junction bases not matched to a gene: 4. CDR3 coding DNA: TGTGCCAGCAGCGTAGCGGGGACAGACGAAAAACTGTTTTTT. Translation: CASSVAGTDEKLFF.

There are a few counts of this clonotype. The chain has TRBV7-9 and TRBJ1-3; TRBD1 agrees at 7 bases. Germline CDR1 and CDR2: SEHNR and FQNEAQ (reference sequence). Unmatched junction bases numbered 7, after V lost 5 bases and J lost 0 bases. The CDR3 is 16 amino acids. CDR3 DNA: TGTGCCAGCAGCCGATTCACAGGGGACTCTGGAAACACCATATATTTT. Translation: CASSRFTGDSGNTIYF.

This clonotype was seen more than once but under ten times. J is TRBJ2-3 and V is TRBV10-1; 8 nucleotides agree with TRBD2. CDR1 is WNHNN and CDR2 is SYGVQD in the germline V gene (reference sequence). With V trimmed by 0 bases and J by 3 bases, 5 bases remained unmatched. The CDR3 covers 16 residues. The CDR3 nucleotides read TGCGCCAGCAGTGAGTCGACGGGGGGGGCAACAGATACGCAGTATTTT. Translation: CASSESTGGATDTQYF.

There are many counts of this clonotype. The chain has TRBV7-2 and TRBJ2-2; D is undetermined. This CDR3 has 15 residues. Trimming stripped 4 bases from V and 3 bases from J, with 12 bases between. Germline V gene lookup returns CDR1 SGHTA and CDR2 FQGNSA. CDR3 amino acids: CASSSPPPDTGELFF. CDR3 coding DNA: TGTGCCAGCAGCTCCCCCCCCCCTGACACCGGGGAGCTGTTTTTT.

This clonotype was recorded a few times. This CDR3 is CASIPQGLSDTQYF. Written as DNA, the CDR3 is TGTGCCAGCATTCCCCAGGGACTATCAGATACGCAGTATTTT. The chain uses TRBV28 and TRBJ2-3; TRBD2 matches at 7 bases. The germline V gene encodes CDR1 MDHEN and CDR2 SYDVKM. The junction had 8 bases not matched to a gene; V was cut back by 7 bases and J by 4 bases. This CDR3 contains 14 residues.

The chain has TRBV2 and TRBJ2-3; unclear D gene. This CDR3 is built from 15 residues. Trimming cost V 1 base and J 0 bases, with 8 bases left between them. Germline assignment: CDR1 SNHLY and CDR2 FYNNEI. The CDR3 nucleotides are TGTGCCAGCAGTGAAGGGTCTCCTAGCACAGATACGCAGTATTTT. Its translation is CASSEGSPSTDTQYF.

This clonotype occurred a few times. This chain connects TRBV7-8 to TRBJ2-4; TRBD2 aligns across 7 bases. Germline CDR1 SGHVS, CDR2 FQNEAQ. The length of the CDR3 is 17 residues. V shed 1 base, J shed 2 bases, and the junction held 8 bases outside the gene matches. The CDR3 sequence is CASSLVPSGITKNIQYF. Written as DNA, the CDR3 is TGTGCCAGCAGCTTAGTTCCTAGCGGAATCACCAAAAACATTCAGTACTTC.

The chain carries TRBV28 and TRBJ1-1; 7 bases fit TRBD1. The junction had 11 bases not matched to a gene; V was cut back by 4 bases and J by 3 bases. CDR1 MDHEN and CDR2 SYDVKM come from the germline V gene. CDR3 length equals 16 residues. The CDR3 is CASSSPGQVGDTEAFF. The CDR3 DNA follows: TGTGCCAGCAGTTCCCCTGGACAGGTTGGGGACACTGAAGCTTTCTTT.

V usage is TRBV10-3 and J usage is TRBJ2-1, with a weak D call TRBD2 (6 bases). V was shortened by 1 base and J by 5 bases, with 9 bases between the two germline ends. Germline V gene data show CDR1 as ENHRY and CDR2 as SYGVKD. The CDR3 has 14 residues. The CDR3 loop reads CAISEWGGDNEQFF. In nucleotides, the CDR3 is TGTGCCATCAGTGAGTGGGGAGGTGACAATGAGCAGTTCTTC.

This chain's CDR3 is CASSYAGTGVTDTQYF. Written as DNA, the CDR3 is TGTGCCAGCAGTTACGCGGGGACAGGGGTAACAGATACGCAGTATTTT. The chain couples TRBV6-5 to TRBJ2-3, with TRBD1 matching over 10 bases. This CDR3 is 16 amino acids long. V lost 2 bases and J lost 3; bases outside the gene matches: 5. CDR1 is MNHEY, CDR2 SVGAGI, per germline.

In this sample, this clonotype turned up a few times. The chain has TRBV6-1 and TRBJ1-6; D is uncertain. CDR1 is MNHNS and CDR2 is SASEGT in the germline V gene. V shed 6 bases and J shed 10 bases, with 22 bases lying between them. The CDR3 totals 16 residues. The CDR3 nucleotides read TGTGCCAGCAGAGGAGATGGGGAGTTGTGGGGATCACCCCTCCACTTT. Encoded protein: CASRGDGELWGSPLHF.

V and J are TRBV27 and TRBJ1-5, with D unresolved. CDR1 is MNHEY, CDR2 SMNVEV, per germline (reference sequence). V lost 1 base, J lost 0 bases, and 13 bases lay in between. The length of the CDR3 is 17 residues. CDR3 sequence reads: CASSLFGGTYSNQPQHF. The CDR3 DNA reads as TGTGCCAGCAGTTTATTCGGTGGCACCTATAGCAATCAGCCCCAGCATTTT.

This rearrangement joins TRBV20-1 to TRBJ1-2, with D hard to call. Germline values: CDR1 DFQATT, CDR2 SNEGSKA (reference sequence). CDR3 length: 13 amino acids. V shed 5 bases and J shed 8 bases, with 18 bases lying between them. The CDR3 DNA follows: TGCAGTGCTGGTACGACGGGCGCGCTGGGCTACACCTTC. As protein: CSAGTTGALGYTF.

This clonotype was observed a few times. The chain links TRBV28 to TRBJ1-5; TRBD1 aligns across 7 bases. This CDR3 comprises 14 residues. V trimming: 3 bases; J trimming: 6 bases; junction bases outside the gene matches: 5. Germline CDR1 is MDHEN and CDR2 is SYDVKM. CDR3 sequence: CASSFAGGGQPQHF. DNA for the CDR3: TGTGCCAGCAGTTTCGCAGGGGGTGGTCAGCCCCAGCATTTT.

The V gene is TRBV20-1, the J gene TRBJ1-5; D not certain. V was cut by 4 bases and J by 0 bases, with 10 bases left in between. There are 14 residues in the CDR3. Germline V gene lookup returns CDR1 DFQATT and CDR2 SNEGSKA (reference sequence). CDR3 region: CSANDGYSNQPQHF. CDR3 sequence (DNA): TGCAGTGCTAACGACGGATATAGCAATCAGCCCCAGCATTTT.

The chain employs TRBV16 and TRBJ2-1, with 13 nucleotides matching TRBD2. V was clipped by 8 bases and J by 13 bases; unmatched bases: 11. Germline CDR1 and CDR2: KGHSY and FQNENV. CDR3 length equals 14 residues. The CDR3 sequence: CASDRTSGSLSQFF. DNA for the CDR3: TGTGCCAGCGACCGGACTAGCGGGAGTCTGTCTCAGTTCTTC.

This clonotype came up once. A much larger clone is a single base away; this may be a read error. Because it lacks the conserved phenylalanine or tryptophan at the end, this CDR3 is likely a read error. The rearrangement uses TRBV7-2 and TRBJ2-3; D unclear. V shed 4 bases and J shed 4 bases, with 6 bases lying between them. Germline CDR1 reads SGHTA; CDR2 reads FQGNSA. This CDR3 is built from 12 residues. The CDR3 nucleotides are TGTGCCAGCAGCTCAACAGCAGATACGCAGTATTCT. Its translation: CASSSTADTQYS.

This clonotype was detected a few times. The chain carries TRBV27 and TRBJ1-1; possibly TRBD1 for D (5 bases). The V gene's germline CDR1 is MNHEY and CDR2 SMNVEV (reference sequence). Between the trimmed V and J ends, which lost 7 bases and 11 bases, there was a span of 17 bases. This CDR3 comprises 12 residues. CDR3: CASKPLRGRAFF. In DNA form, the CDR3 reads TGTGCCAGCAAACCCCTGAGGGGTAGGGCTTTCTTT.

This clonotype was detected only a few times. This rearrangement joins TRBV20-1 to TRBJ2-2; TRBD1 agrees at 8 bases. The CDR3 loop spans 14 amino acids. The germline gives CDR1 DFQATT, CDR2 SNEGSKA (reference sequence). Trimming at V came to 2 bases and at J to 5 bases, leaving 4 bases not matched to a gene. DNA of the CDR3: TGCAGTGCTAGACGACAGGGGAGTACCGGGGAGCTGTTTTTT. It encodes CSARRQGSTGELFF.

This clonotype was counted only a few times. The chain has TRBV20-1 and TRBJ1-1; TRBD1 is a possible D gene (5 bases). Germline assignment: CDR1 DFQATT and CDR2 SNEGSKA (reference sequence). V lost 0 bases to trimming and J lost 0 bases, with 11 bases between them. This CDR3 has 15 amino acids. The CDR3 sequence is CSARDLGQMNTEAFF. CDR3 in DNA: TGCAGTGCTAGAGATCTAGGACAAATGAACACTGAAGCTTTCTTT.

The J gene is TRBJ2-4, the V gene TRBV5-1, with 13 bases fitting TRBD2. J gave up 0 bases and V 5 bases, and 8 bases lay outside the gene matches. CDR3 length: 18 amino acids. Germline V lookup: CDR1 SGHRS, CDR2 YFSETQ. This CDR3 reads CASSSGLAGLPAKNIQYF. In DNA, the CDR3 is TGCGCCAGCAGTTCGGGACTAGCGGGATTACCAGCCAAAAACATTCAGTACTTC.

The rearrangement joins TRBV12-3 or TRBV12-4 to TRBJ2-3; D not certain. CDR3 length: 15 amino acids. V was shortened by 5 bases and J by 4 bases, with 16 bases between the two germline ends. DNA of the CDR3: TGTGCCAGCAGTCCCTTAGGGTCCCTACCAGATACGCAGTATTTT. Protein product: CASSPLGSLPDTQYF.

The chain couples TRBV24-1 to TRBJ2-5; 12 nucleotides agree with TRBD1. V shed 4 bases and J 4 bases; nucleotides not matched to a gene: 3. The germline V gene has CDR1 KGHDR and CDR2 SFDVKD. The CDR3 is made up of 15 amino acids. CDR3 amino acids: CATSDRDRGLETQYF. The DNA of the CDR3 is TGTGCCACCAGTGACCGGGACAGGGGGCTAGAGACCCAGTACTTC.